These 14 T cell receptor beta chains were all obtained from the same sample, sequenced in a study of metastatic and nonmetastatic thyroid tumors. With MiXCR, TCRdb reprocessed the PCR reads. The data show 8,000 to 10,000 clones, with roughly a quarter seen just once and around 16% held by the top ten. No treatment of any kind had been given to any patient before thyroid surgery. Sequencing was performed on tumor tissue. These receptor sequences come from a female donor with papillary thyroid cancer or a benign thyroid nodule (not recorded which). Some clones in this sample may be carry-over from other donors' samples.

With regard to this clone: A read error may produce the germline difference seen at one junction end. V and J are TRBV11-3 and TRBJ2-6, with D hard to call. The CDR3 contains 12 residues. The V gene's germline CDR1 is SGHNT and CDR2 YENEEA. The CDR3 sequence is CASSLVRDFLTF. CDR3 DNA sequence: TGCGCCAGCAGCTTAGTCCGAGACTTCCTGACTTTC.

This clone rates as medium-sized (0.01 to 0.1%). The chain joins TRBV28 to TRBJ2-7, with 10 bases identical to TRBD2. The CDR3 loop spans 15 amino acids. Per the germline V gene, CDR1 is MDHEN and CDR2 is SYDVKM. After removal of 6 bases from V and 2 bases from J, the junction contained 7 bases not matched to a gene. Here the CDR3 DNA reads TGTGCCAGCAGACGTACTAGCGGGGTAACCTACGAGCAGTACTTC. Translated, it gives CASRRTSGVTYEQYF.

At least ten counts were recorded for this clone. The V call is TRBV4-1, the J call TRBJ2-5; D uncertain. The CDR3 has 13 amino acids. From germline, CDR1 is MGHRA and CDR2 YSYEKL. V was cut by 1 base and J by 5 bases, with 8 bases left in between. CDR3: CASSQVIRETQYF. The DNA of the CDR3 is TGCGCCAGCAGCCAAGTCATTCGCGAGACCCAGTACTTC.

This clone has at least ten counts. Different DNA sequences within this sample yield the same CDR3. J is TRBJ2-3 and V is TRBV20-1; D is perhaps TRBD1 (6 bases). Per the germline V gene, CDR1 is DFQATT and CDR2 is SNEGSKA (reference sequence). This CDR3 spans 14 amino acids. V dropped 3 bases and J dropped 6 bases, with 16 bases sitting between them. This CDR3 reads CSARSGGTGDTQYF. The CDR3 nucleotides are TGCAGTGCTAGGTCTGGGGGCACCGGGGATACGCAGTATTTT.

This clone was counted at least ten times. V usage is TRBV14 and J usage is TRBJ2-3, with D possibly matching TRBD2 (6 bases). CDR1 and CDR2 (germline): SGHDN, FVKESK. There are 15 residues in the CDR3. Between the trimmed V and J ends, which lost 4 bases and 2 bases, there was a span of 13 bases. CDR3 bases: TGTGCCAGCAGCCCATGGGACTCCAACACAGATACGCAGTATTTT. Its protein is CASSPWDSNTDTQYF.

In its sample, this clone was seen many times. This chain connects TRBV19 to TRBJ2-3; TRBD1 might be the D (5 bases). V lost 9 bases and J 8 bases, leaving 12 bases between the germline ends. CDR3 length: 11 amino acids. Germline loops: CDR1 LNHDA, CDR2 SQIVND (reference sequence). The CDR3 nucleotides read TGTGCCAGCAAAGCAGGGCGTACGCAGTATTTT. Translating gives CASKAGRTQYF.

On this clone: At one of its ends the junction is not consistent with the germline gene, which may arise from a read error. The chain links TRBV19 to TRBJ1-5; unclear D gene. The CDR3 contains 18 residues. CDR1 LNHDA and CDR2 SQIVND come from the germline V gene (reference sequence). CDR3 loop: CASSTDPAPGQINQPHHF. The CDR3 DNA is TGTGCCAGTAGTACCGACCCCGCGCCGGGTCAGATCAATCAGCCCCATCATTTT. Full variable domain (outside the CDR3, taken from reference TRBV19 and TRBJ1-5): DGGITQSPKYLFRKEGQNVTLSCEQNLNHDAMYWYRQDPGQGLRLIYYSQIVNDFQKGDIAEGYSVSREKKESFPLTVTSAQKNPTAFYLCASSTDPAPGQINQPHHFGDGTRLSIL.

Here the CDR3 reads CASSYSRGGSPLHF. CDR3 in DNA: TGTGCCAGCAGTTACTCGAGGGGGGGTTCACCCCTCCACTTT. The V and J genes are TRBV6-6 and TRBJ1-6; tentatively, D is TRBD1 (6 bases). The V end was cut by 0 bases, the J end by 9 bases, with 9 bases between. The CDR3 sequence is 14 residues long. Germline CDR1 is MNHNY and CDR2 is SVGAGI (reference sequence).

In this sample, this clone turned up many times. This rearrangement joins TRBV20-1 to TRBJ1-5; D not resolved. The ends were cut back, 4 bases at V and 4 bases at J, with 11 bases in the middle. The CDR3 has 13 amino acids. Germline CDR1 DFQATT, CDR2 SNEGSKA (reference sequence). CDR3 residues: CSATAQENQPQHF. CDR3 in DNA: TGCAGTGCTACGGCACAAGAAAATCAGCCCCAGCATTTT.

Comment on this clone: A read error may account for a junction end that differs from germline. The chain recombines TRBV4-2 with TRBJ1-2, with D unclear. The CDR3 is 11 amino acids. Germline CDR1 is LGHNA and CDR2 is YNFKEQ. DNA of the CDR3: TGTGTCAGCATCCAGTACTATGGCTACACCTTC. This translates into CVSIQYYGYTF.

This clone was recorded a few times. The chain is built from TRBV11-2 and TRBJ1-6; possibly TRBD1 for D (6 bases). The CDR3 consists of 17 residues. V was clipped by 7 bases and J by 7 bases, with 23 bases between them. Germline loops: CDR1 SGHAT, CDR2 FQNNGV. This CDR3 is CASTKWGGACGNSPLHF. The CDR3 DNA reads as TGTGCCAGCACAAAGTGGGGGGGGGCCTGTGGGAATTCACCCCTCCACTTT.

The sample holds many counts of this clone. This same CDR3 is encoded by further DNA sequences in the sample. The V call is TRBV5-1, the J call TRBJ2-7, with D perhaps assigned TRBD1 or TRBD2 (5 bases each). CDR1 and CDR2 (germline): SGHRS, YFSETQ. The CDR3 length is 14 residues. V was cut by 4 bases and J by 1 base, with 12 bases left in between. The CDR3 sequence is CASSERGPSYEQYF. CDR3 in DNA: TGCGCCAGCAGCGAAAGGGGACCGTCCTACGAGCAGTACTTC.

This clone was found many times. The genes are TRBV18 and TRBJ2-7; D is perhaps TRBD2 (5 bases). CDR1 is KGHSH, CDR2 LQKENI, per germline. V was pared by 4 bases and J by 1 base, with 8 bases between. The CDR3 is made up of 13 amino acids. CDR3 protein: CASSLTSSYEQYF. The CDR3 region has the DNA TGTGCCAGCTCACTCACTAGTTCCTACGAGCAGTACTTC.

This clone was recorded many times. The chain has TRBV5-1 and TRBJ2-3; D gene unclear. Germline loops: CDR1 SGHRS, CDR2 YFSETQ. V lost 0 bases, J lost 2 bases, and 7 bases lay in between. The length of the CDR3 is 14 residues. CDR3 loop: CASSLGQYTDTQYF. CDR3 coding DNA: TGCGCCAGCAGCTTGGGGCAGTACACAGATACGCAGTATTTT.